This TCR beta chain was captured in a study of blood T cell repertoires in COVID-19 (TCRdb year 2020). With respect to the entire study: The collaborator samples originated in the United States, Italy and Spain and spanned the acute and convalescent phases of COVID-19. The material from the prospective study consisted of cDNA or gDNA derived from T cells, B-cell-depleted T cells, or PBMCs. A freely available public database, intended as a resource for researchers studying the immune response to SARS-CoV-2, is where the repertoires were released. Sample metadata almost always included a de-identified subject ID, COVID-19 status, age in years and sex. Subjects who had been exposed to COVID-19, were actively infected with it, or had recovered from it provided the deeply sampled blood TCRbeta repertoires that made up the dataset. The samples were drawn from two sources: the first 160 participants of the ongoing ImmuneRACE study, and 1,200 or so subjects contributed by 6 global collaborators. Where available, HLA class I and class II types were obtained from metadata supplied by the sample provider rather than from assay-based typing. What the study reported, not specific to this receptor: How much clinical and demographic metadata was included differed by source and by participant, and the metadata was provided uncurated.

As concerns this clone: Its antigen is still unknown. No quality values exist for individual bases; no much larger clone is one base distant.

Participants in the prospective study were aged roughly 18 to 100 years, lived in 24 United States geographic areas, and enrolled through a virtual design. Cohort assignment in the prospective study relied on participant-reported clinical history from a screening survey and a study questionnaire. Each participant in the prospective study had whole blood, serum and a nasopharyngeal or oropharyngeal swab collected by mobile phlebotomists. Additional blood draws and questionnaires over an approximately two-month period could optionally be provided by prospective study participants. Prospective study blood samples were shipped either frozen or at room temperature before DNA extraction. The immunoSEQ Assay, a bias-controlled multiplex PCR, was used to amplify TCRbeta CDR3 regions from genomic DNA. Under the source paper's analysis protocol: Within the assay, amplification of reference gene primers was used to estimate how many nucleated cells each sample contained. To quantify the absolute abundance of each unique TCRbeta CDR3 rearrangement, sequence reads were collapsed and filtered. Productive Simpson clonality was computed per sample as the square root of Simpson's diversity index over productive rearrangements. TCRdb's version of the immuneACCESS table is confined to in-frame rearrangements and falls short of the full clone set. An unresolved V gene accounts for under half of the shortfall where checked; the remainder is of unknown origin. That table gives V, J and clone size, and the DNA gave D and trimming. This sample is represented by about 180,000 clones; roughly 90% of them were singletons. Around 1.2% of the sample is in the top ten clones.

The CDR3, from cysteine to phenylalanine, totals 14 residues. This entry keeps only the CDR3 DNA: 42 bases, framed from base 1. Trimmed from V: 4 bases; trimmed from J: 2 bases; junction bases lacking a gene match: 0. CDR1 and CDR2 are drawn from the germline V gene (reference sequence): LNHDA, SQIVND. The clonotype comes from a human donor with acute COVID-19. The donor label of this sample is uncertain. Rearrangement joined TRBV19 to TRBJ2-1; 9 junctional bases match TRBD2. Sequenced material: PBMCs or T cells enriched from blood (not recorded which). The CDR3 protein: CASSSGGAYNEQFF. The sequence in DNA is TGTGCCAGTAGTAGCGGGGGGGCCTACAATGAGCAGTTCTTC.